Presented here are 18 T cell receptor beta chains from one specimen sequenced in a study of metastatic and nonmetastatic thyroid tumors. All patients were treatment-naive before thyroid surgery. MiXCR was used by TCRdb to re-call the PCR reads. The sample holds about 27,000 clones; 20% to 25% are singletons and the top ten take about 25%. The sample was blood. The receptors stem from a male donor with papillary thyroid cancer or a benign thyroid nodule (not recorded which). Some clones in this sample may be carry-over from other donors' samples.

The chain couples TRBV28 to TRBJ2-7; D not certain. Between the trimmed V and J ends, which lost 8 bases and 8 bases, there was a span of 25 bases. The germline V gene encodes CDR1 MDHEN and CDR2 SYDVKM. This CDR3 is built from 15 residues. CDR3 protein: CASALRVAKGLQQYF. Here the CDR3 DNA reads TGTGCCAGCGCCCTAAGGGTGGCGAAGGGCCTCCAGCAGTACTTC.

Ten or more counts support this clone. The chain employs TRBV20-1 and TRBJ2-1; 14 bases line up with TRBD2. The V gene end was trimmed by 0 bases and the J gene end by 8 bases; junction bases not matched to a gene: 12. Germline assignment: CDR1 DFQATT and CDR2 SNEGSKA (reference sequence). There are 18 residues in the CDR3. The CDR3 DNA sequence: TGCAGTGCTAGAGATCTCTTACGACTAGCGGGGGGGCCGTATGAGCAGTTCTTC. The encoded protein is CSARDLLRLAGGPYEQFF.

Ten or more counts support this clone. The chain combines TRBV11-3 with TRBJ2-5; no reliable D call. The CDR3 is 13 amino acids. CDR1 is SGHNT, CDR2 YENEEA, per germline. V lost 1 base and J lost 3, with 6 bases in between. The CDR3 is CASSLASKETQYF. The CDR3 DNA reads TGTGCCAGCAGCTTAGCCAGTAAAGAGACCCAGTACTTC.

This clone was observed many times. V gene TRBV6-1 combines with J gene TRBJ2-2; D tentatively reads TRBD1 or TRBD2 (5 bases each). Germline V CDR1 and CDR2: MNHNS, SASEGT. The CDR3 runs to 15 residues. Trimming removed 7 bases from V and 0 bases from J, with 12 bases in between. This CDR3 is CASNRDVSNTGELFF. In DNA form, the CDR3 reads TGTGCCAGCAACCGGGACGTCTCGAACACCGGGGAGCTGTTTTTT.

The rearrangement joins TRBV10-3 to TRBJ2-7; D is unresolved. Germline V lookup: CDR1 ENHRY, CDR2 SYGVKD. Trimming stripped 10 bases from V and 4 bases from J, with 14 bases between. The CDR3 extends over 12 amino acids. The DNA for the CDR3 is TGTGCCAGCCGTGACAAGCGATACGAGCAGTACTTC. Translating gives CASRDKRYEQYF.

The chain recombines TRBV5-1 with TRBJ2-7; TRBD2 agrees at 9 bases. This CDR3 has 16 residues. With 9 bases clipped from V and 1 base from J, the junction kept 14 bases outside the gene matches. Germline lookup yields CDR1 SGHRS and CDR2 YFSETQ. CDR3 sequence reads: CATHPGPAGGSYEQYF. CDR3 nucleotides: TGCGCCACTCATCCAGGCCCAGCGGGAGGTTCCTACGAGCAGTACTTC.

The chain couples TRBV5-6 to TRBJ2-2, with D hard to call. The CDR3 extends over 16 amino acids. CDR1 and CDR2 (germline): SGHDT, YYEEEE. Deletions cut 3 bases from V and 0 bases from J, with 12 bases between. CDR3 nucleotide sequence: TGTGCCAGCAGCTCTTTACTGGCGGCGAACACCGGGGAGCTGTTTTTT. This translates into CASSSLLAANTGELFF.

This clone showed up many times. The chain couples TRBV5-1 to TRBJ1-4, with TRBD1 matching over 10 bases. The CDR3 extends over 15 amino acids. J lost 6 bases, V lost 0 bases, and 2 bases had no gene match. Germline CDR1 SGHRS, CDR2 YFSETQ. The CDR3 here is CASSLAGTGDEKLFF. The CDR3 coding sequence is TGCGCCAGCAGCTTGGCCGGGACAGGGGATGAAAAACTGTTTTTT.

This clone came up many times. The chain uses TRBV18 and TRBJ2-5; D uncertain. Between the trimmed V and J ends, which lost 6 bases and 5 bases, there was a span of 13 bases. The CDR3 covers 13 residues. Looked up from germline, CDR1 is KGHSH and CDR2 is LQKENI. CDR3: CASSREQTETQYF. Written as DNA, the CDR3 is TGTGCCAGCTCCCGCGAGCAGACGGAGACCCAGTACTTC.

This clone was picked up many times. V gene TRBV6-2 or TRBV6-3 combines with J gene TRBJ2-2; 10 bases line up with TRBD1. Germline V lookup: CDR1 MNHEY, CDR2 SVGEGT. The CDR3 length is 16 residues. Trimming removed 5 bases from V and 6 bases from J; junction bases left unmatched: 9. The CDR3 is CASSTFGTGVSGELFF. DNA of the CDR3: TGTGCCAGCAGTACATTCGGGACAGGGGTCTCCGGGGAGCTGTTTTTT.

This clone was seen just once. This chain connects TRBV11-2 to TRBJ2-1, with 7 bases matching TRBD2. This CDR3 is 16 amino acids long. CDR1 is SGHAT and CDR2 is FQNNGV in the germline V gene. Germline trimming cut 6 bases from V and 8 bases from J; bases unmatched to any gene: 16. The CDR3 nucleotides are TGTGCCAGCAGTACACCCCCGGGACTATCTCGACATGAGCAGTTCTTC. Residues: CASSTPPGLSRHEQFF.

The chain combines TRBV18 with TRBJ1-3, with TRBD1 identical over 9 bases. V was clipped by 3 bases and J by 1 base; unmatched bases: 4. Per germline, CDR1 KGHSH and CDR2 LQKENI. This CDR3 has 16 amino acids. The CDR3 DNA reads TGTGCCAGCTCACCCCCGGGACAGGGTTCTGGAAACACCATATATTTT. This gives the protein CASSPPGQGSGNTIYF.

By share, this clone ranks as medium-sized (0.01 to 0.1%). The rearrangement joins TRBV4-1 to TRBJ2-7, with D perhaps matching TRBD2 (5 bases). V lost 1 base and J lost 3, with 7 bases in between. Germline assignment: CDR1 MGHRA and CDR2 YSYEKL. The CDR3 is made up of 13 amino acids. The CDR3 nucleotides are TGCGCCAGCAGCCAAGGAACTAGCTACGAGCAGTACTTC. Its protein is CASSQGTSYEQYF.

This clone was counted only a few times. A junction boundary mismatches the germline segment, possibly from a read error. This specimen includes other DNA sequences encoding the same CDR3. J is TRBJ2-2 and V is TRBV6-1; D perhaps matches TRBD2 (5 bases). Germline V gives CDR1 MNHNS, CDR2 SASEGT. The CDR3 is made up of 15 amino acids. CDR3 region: CASSTLDGNTGELFF. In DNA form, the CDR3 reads TGTGCCAGCAGTACCCTGGACGGGAACACCGGGGAGTTGTTTTTT.

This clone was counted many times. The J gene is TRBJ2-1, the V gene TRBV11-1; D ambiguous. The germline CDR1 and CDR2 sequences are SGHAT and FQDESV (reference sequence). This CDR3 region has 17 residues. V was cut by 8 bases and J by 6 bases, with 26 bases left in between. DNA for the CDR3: TGTGCCAGCGCATCAGTTTTAGCCCCTATCACACGCAATGAGCAGTTCTTC. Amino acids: CASASVLAPITRNEQFF.

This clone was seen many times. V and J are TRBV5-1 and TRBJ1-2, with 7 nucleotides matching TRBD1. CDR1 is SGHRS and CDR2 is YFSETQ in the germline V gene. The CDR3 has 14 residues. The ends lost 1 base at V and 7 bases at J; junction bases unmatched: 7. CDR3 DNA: TGCGCCAGCAGCTTGACCGGGACAGAGGTTGGCTACACCTTC. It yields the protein CASSLTGTEVGYTF.

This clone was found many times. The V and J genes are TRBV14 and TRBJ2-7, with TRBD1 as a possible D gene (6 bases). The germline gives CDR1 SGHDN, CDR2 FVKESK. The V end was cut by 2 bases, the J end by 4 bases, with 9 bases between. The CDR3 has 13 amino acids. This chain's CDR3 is CASSQYGQYEQYF. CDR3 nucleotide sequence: TGTGCCAGCAGCCAATATGGACAGTACGAGCAGTACTTC.

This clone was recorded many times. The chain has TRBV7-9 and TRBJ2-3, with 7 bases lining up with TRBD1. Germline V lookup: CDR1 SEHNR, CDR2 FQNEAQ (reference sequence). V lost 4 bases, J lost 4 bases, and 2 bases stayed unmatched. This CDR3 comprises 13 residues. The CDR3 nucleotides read TGTGCCAGCAGCTACCAGGGGGCAGATACGCAGTATTTT. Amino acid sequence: CASSYQGADTQYF. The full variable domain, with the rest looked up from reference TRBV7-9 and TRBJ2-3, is DTGVSQNPRHKITKRGQNVTFRCDPISEHNRLYWYRQTLGQGPEFLTYFQNEAQLEKSRLLSDRFSAERPKGSFSTLEIQRTEQGDSAMYLCASSYQGADTQYFGPGTRLTVL.